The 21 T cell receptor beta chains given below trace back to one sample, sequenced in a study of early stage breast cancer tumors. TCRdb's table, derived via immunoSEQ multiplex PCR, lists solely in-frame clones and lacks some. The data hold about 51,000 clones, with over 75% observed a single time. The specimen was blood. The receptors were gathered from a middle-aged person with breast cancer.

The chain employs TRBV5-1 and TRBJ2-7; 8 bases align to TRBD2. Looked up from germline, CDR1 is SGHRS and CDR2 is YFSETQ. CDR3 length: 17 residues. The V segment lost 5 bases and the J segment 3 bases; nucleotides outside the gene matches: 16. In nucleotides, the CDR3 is TGCGCCAGCAGTGATCTAGCGGGCCCCTATACGAACTACGAGCAGTACTTC. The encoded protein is CASSDLAGPYTNYEQYF.

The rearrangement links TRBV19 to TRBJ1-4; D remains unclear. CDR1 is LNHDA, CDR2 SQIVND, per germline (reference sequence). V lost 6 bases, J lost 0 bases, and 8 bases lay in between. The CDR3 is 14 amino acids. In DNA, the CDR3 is TGTGCCAGTAGAACAGTAGCAACTAATGAAAAACTGTTTTTT. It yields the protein CASRTVATNEKLFF.

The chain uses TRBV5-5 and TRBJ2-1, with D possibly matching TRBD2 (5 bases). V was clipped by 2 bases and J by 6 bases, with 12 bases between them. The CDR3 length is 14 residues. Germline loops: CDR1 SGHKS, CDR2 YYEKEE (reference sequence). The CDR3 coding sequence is TGTGCCAGCAGCTTAAGAGGGCAGGCCAATGAGCAGTTCTTC. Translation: CASSLRGQANEQFF.

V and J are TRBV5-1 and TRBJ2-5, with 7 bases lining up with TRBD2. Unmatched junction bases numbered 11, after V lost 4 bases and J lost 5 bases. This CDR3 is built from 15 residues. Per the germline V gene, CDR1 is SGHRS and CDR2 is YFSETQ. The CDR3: CASSPPTSSVETQYF. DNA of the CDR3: TGCGCCAGCAGCCCCCCGACTAGCTCGGTGGAGACCCAGTACTTC.

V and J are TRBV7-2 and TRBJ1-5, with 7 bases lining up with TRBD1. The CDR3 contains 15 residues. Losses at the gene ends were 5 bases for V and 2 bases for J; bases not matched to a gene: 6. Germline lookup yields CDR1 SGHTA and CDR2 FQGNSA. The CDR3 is CASSRYQGGNQPQHF. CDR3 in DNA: TGTGCCAGCAGCCGATATCAGGGGGGCAATCAGCCCCAGCATTTT.

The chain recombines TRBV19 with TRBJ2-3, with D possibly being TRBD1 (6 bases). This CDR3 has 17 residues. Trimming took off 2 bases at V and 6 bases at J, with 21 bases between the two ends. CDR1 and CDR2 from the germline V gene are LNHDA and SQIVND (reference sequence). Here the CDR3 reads CASSIQTGSLIGDTQYF. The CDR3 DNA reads TGTGCCAGTAGTATACAGACAGGTTCCTTAATTGGTGATACGCAGTATTTT.

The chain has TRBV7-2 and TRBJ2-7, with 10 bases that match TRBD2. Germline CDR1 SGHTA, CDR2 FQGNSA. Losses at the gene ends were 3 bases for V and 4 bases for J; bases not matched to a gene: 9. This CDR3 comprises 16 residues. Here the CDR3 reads CASSLSPPSGSYEQYF. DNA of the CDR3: TGTGCCAGCAGCTTGAGTCCGCCTAGCGGGAGTTACGAGCAGTACTTC.

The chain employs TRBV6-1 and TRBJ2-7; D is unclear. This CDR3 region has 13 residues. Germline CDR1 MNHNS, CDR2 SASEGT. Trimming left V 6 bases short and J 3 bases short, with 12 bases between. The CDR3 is CASREMMGYEQYF. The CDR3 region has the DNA TGTGCCAGCAGGGAAATGATGGGCTACGAGCAGTACTTC.

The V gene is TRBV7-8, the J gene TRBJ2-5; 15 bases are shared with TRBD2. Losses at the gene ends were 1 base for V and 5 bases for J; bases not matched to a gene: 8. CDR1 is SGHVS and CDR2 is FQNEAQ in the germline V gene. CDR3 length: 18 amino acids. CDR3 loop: CASSLVRGTSGRTETQYF. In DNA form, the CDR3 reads TGTGCCAGCAGCTTAGTCCGCGGGACTAGCGGGAGGACGGAGACCCAGTACTTC.

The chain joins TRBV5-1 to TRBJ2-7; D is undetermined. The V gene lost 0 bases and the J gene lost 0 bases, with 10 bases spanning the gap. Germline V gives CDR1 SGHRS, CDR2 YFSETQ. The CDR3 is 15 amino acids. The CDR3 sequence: CASSLVGSSSYEQYF. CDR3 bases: TGCGCCAGCAGCTTGGTTGGCAGCAGCTCCTACGAGCAGTACTTC.

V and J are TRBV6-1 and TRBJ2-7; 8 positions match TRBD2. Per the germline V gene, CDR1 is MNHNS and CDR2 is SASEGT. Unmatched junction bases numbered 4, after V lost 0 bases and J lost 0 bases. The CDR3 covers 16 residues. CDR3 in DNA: TGTGCCAGCAGTGAAGCGATAGCGGGAAGCTCCTACGAGCAGTACTTC. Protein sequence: CASSEAIAGSSYEQYF.

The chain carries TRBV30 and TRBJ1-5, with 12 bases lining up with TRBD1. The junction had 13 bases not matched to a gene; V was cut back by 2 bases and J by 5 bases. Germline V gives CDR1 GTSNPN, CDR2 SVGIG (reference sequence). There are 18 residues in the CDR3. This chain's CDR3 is CAWSRDRGLGRTDQPQHF. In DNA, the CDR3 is TGTGCCTGGAGTAGGGACAGGGGGCTCGGCCGGACTGATCAGCCCCAGCATTTT.

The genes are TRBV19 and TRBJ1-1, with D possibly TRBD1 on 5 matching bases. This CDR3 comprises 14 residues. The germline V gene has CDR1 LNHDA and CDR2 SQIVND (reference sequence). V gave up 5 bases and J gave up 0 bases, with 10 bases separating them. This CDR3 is CASSYEGMNTEAFF. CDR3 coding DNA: TGTGCCAGTAGTTATGAGGGGATGAACACTGAAGCTTTCTTT.

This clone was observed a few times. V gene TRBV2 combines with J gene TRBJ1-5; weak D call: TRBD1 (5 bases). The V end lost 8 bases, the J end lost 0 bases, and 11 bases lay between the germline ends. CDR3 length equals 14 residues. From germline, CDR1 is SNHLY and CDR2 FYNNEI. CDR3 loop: CASRLTVSNQPQHF. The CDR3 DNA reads TGTGCCAGCCGTTTGACAGTTAGCAATCAGCCCCAGCATTTT.

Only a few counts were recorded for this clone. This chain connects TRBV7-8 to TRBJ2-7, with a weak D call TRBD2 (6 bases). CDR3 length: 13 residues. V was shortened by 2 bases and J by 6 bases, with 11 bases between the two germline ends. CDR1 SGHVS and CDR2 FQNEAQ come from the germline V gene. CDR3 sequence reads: CASSLRGGGEQYF. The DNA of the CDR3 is TGTGCCAGCAGCTTACGGGGAGGTGGCGAGCAGTACTTC.

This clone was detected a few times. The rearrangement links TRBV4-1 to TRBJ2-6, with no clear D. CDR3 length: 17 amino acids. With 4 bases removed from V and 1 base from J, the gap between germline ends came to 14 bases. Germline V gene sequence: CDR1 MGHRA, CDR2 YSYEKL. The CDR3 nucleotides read TGCGCCAGCAGCCGAGACCCAGGCAATTCTGGGGCCAACGTCCTGACTTTC. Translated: CASSRDPGNSGANVLTF.

The CDR3 reads CASNARDLSTEQYF. CDR3 nucleotide sequence: TGTGCCAGCAACGCGCGGGACCTTTCTACCGAGCAGTACTTC. This chain uses TRBV7-2 with TRBJ2-7, with D possibly being TRBD2 (6 bases). The length of the CDR3 is 14 residues. The germline V gene encodes CDR1 SGHTA and CDR2 FQGNSA. Trimming took 7 bases from V and 6 from J, leaving 19 bases between them. Together with reference TRBV7-2 and TRBJ2-7, the CDR3 gives the full variable domain: GAGVSQSPSNKVTEKGKDVELRCDPISGHTALYWYRQSLGQGLEFLIYFQGNSAPDKSGLPSDRFSAERTGGSVSTLTIQRTQQEDSAVYLCASNARDLSTEQYFGPGTRLTVT.

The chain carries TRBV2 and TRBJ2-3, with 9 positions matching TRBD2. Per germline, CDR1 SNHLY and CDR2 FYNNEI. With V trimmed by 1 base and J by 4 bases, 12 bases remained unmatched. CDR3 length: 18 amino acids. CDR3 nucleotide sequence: TGTGCCAGCAGTGAAGTCTCGGGGGGCGGGAGGGCCGCAGATACGCAGTATTTT. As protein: CASSEVSGGGRAADTQYF.

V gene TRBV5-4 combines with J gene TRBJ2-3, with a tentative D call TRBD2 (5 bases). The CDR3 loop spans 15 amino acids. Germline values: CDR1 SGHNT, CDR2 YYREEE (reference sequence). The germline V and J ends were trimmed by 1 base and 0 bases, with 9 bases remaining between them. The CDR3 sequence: CASSLPSLSTDTQYF. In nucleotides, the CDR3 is TGTGCCAGCAGCTTGCCTAGCCTCAGCACAGATACGCAGTATTTT.

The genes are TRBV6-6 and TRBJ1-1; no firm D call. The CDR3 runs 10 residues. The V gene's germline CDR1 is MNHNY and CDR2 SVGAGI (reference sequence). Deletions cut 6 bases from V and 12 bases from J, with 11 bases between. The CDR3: CASRMGKTFF. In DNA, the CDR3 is TGTGCCAGCAGGATGGGGAAAACTTTCTTT.

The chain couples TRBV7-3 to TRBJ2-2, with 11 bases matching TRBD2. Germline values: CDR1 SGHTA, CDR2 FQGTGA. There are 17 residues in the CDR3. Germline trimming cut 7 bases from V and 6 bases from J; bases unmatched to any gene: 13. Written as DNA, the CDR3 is TGTGCCAGCACCAAAGGGCCCGGGACTAGCGGTTCCGGGGAGCTGTTTTTT. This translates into CASTKGPGTSGSGELFF. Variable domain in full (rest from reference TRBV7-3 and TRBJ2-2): GAGVSQTPSNKVTEKGKYVELRCDPISGHTALYWYRQSLGQGPEFLIYFQGTGAADDSGLPNDRFFAVRPEGSVSTLKIQRTERGDSAVYLCASTKGPGTSGSGELFFGEGSRLTVL.